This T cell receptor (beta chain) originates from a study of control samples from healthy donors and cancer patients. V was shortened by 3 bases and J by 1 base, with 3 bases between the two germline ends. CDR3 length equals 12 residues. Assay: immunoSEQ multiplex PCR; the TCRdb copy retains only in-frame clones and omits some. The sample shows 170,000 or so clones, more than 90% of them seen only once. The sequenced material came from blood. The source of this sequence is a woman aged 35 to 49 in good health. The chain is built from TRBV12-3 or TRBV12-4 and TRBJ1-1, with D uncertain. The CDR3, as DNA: TGTGCCAGCAGTTTGGAGAACACTGAAGCTTTCTTT. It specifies CASSLENTEAFF.